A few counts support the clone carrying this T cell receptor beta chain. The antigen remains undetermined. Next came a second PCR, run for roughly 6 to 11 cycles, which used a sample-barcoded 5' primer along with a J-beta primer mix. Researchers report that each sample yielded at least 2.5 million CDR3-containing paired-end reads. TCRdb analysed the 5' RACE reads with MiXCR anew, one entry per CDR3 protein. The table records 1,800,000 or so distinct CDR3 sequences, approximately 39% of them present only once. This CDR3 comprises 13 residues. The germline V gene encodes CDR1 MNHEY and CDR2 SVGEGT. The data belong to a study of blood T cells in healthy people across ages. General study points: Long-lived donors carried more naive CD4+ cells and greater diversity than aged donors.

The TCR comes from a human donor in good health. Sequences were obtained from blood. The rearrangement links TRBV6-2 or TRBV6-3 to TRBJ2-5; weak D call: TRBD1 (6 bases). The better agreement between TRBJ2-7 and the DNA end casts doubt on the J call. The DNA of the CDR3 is TGTGCCAGCAGTTACTCCGGACAGACCGAGCAGTACTTC. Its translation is CASSYSGQTEQYF.